The rows below give T cell receptor beta chains drawn from one sample of a study of blood T cell repertoires in COVID-19. The repertoire was sequenced with immunoSEQ multiplex PCR; TCRdb's copy has only in-frame clones and lacks some. The table records about 200,000 clones, 86% of them present only once. The sequenced material came from PBMCs or T cells enriched from blood (not recorded which). The receptors derive from a middle-aged man with acute COVID-19. CDR3s include the opening cysteine and the closing phenylalanine or tryptophan. A D gene is named only where the DNA matches it firmly. Expanded clones get a size class; other rows say once, few or many, or leave the size out.

TRBV5-6	.	.	TRBJ1-2	TGTGCCAGCAGCGATCGCGCGGCCAACTATGGCTACACCTTC	CASSDRAANYGYTF
TRBV6-4	TRBD2	.	TRBJ2-1	TGTGCCAGCAGTCCTAGCGGACCGAGCTCCTACAATGAGCAGTTCTTC	CASSPSGPSSYNEQFF
TRBV5-1	TRBD1	.	TRBJ2-7	TGCGCCAGCAGCCTCCAGACAGGGGAAGCCGAGCAGTACTTC	CASSLQTGEAEQYF
TRBV3-1/TRBV3-2	.	few	TRBJ2-1	TGTGCCAGCAGCCAAGCCGGGAGCTCCTACAATGAGCAGTTCTTC	CASSQAGSSYNEQFF
TRBV7-3	.	few	TRBJ2-7	TGTGCCAGCAGCTTAACCCCACCCACCCTAGCCCCTTATCCGGAGCAGTACTTC	CASSLTPPTLAPYPEQYF
TRBV3-1/TRBV3-2	.	.	TRBJ1-1	TGTGCCAGCAGCCTTCAGGTCGGTGGAGCTTTCTTT	CASSLQVGGAFF
TRBV27	TRBD1	once	TRBJ1-5	TGTGCCAGCACATCAACGACAGGGAATCAGCCCCAGCATTTT	CASTSTTGNQPQHF
TRBV7-3	.	.	TRBJ2-3	TGTGCCAGCAGCTCCACCGCACTAGGCACAGATACGCAGTATTTT	CASSSTALGTDTQYF
TRBV7-9	.	.	TRBJ1-2	TGTGCCAGCAGCTTTGGGCAGGGCAACTATGGCTACACCTTC	CASSFGQGNYGYTF
TRBV14	TRBD1	once	TRBJ1-6	TGTGCCAGCAGCGTTCAGGGGGCGCGAGGCGGACCCCTCCACTTT	CASSVQGARGGPLHF
TRBV4-1	TRBD1	.	TRBJ1-2	TGCGCCAGCAGCCAAGAACCGGGACAGGGTCCTCATGGCTACACCTTC	CASSQEPGQGPHGYTF
TRBV12-3/TRBV12-4	.	.	TRBJ2-5	TGTGCCAGCAGCTATAACTCCGATACCCAGTACTTC	CASSYNSDTQYF
TRBV4-1	TRBD2	once	TRBJ2-1	TGCGCCAGCAGCCAACGAATGACTAGCGGGAGTGGGGATGAGCAGTTCTTC	CASSQRMTSGSGDEQFF
TRBV5-1	TRBD2	.	TRBJ2-2	TGCGCCAGCAGCTTGGGACTAGCGGGGGGCACCGGGGAGCTGTTTTTT	CASSLGLAGGTGELFF
TRBV28	TRBD1	.	TRBJ2-7	TGTGCCAGCAGTGACAGGGATGGGTCCTACGAGCAGTACTTC	CASSDRDGSYEQYF
TRBV6-5	.	.	TRBJ1-4	TGTGCCAGCAGTTACTCTGAGAGGGGGAAACTGTTTTTT	CASSYSERGKLFF
TRBV5-8	.	.	TRBJ1-5	TGTGCCAGGTGGGCGGGGGAGCCCAATCAGCCCCAGCATTTT	CARWAGEPNQPQHF
TRBV13	.	.	TRBJ2-7	TGTGCCAGCAGCCGTCTCGCGGGACCGTACGAGCAGTACTTC	CASSRLAGPYEQYF
TRBV10-3	TRBD2	.	TRBJ2-3	TGTGCCATCAGTGAGTCTGTATTGGGACTAGCGGGAATAGCAGATACGCAGTATTTT	CAISESVLGLAGIADTQYF
TRBV27	.	.	TRBJ2-1	TGTGCCAGCAGCATTCAGCTAGGCGGAAAGGAGCAGTTCTTC	CASSIQLGGKEQFF
TRBV7-9	TRBD2	.	TRBJ2-2	TGTGCCAGCAGCACCCGGGGGGGACTAGCGGCTAACACCGGGGAGCTGTTTTTT	CASSTRGGLAANTGELFF
TRBV19	.	.	TRBJ1-2	TGTGCCAGTAGTACAGGTTCTCCAAGCCAATTAAACTATGGCTACACCTTC	CASSTGSPSQLNYGYTF
TRBV3-1/TRBV3-2	.	.	TRBJ2-3	TGTGCCAGCAGTCCAGGGGATACGCAGTATTTT	CASSPGDTQYF
TRBV6-4	TRBD2	.	TRBJ2-4	TGTGCCAGCAGGCTACTAGCGGGAAGAGCCAAAAACATTCAGTACTTC	CASRLLAGRAKNIQYF
TRBV29-1	.	.	TRBJ2-2	TGCAGCGCCGAGGGGGGGCAATCGAACACCGGGGAGCTGTTTTTT	CSAEGGQSNTGELFF
TRBV25-1	TRBD1	.	TRBJ1-1	TGTGCCAGCGGTCACAGGGGGATGAACACTGAAGCTTTCTTT	CASGHRGMNTEAFF
TRBV19	.	.	TRBJ1-2	TGTGCCAGTCTAAATCAACAGAGAAACTATGGCTACACCTTC	CASLNQQRNYGYTF
TRBV7-6	.	.	TRBJ2-2	TGTGCCAGCAGCTTAGCCAGGGCATCGGGCACCGGGGAGCTGTTTTTT	CASSLARASGTGELFF
TRBV12-3/TRBV12-4	.	.	TRBJ2-7	TGTGCCAGCAGCCTCAAGGGGTACGAGCAGTACTTC	CASSLKGYEQYF
TRBV24-1	.	.	TRBJ1-2	TGTGCCACCAGTGTTGCGTCTAACTATGGCTACACCTTC	CATSVASNYGYTF